Detailed here is one T cell receptor (beta chain). Its antigen is unknown. This same CDR3 is encoded by further DNA sequences in the sample. Per sorted-subset replicate PCR, input was around 200 ng DNA, representing about 32,000 T cell genomes. Sequencing used immunoSEQ multiplex PCR; TCRdb keeps in-frame clones, though not all of them. Altogether 2,500,000 or so clones are present, just over 90% being singletons, with the ten largest covering about 0.13%. There are 12 residues in the CDR3. CDR1 is KGHSH and CDR2 is LQKENI in the germline V gene. The ends were cut back, 3 bases at V and 4 bases at J, with 6 bases in the middle. The sample comes from a study of shared clonotypes between healthy human individuals. Negatively enriched CD4+ T cells were divided by CD45RA into naive and memory. Study-level findings and limits: About 5% of naive CD4 clonotypes were common to a handful of donors.

The receptor was derived from a man aged 18 to 30 in good health. Sequencing used naive CD4+ T cells sorted from blood. Subset noted: CD45RA+ positively selected. The J gene is TRBJ1-2, the V gene TRBV18, with D hard to call. The CDR3 loop is CASSPESYGYTF. The CDR3 DNA follows: TGTGCCAGCTCACCGGAGAGCTATGGCTACACCTTC.